This passage covers 16 T cell receptor beta chains from one sample sequenced in a study of spatial heterogeneity in lung cancer. TCRdb re-analysed the 5' RACE reads in MiXCR, keeping a single row per CDR3 protein. The sample carries some 7,000 distinct CDR3 sequences, roughly 6.4% recorded once. Time point of the sample: sample taken at primary tumor resection. Unsorted whole RNA samples from tumor, nontumor lung or frozen PBMC were sequenced. This sample comprised PBMCs, obtained at surgery. Receptors originate from a male donor with early-stage non-small cell lung cancer.

This clonotype occurred many times. This beta chain represents an off-target read in a library built for alpha chains; its size is of limited meaning. The chain joins TRBV19 to TRBJ2-3; 7 nucleotides line up with TRBD1. CDR1 is LNHDA and CDR2 is SQIVND in the germline V gene (reference sequence). CDR3 size: 15 residues. Trimming at V came to 5 bases and at J to 3 bases, leaving 8 bases not matched to a gene. The CDR3 coding sequence is TGTGCCAGTAGTCTTCGACAGGGTCGGACAGATACGCAGTATTTT. This sequence encodes CASSLRQGRTDTQYF. Variable domain in full (rest from reference TRBV19 and TRBJ2-3): DGGITQSPKYLFRKEGQNVTLSCEQNLNHDAMYWYRQDPGQGLRLIYYSQIVNDFQKGDIAEGYSVSREKKESFPLTVTSAQKNPTAFYLCASSLRQGRTDTQYFGPGTRLTVL.

This clonotype was seen many times. This beta chain is an unintended read in a library built for alpha chains; its size means little. The chain uses TRBV12-3 or TRBV12-4 and TRBJ1-1, with D unclear. Trimming removed 3 bases at V and 4 bases at J, with 12 bases between. This CDR3 region has 14 residues. The chain's CDR3 is CASSLSGGATEAFF. CDR3 DNA sequence: TGTGCCAGCAGTTTGTCGGGAGGCGCCACTGAAGCTTTCTTT.

This clonotype was observed many times. Little can be read into the size of this beta chain, an off-target read in a library designed for alpha chains. The V gene is TRBV20-1, the J gene TRBJ2-1, with 10 bases lining up with TRBD2. With V trimmed by 3 bases and J by 7 bases, 3 bases remained unmatched. CDR1 and CDR2 from the germline V gene are DFQATT and SNEGSKA (reference sequence). This CDR3 region has 13 residues. CDR3 in DNA: TGCAGTGCTAGTACTAGCGGGGTGAATGAGCAGTTCTTC. Translated, it gives CSASTSGVNEQFF.

This clonotype was seen many times. This beta chain is an off-target read within a library intended for alpha chains, so its frequency means little. V usage is TRBV6-1 and J usage is TRBJ2-6; no clear D gene. Trimming left V 6 bases short and J 4 bases short, with 7 bases between. Germline V CDR1 and CDR2: MNHNS, SASEGT. The CDR3 is made up of 13 amino acids. The DNA for the CDR3 is TGTGCCAGCAGGCCTTCCGGGGCCAACGTCCTGACTTTC. Its protein product is CASRPSGANVLTF.

This clonotype was picked up many times. Within a library made for alpha chains, this beta chain is off target, and its count is uninformative. The rearrangement links TRBV27 to TRBJ2-7, with TRBD1 as a possible D gene (7 bases). Germline values: CDR1 MNHEY, CDR2 SMNVEV (reference sequence). V was trimmed by 2 bases and J by 4 bases, leaving 12 bases between them. CDR3 length: 14 residues. The CDR3 protein is CASSLRQGGYEQYF. The CDR3 DNA is TGTGCCAGCAGTTTACGGCAGGGGGGTTACGAGCAGTACTTC.

Note on this clonotype: This beta chain was picked up by a library intended for alpha chains and is off target, so its count carries little meaning. The rearrangement uses TRBV12-3 or TRBV12-4 and TRBJ1-2, with TRBD1 as a possible D gene (5 bases). The CDR3 is 14 amino acids. Deletions cut 2 bases from V and 3 bases from J, with 10 bases between. The CDR3 nucleotides are TGTGCCAGCAGTTTACGGGGAGGGGACTATGGCTACACCTTC. It translates to CASSLRGGDYGYTF.

This clonotype was observed at least ten times. The size of this beta chain means little, since it is a stray read in a library made for alpha chains. This chain joins TRBV7-8 and TRBJ2-2; 7 bases are shared with TRBD1. CDR3 length: 18 residues. The J segment lost 3 bases and the V segment lost 3 bases, leaving 13 bases of the junction unmatched. Germline V gene data show CDR1 as SGHVS and CDR2 as FQNEAQ. CDR3 nucleotides: TGTGCCAGCAGCTTTACTAACACAGGGGCAGAATACACCGGGGAGCTGTTTTTT. It yields the protein CASSFTNTGAEYTGELFF.

This clonotype occurred many times. This beta chain lies outside the target of a library built for alpha chains; its clone size means little. This sequence joins TRBV28 and TRBJ2-1; 10 nucleotides align to TRBD2. CDR1 and CDR2 from the germline V gene are MDHEN and SYDVKM. With V trimmed by 10 bases and J by 6 bases, 12 bases remained unmatched. The CDR3 is made up of 15 amino acids. The CDR3 region has the DNA TGTGCCATTCCTAGCGGGAGCGGGGGGGCCAATGAGCAGTTCTTC. This gives the protein CAIPSGSGGANEQFF.

There are a few counts of this clonotype. With the library built for alpha chains, this beta chain is off target and its frequency is not meaningful. The chain recombines TRBV12-3 or TRBV12-4 with TRBJ2-1, with D possibly matching TRBD2 (6 bases). Trimming took off 1 base at V and 5 bases at J, with 9 bases between the two ends. The CDR3 runs 14 residues. The CDR3 is CASSLGGVDNEQFF. CDR3 DNA: TGTGCCAGCAGTTTAGGCGGGGTGGACAATGAGCAGTTCTTC.

The table lists this clonotype with a few counts. Because this beta chain is a stray read in a library intended to capture alpha chains, its abundance should not be given much weight. The V and J genes are TRBV7-2 and TRBJ2-7, with TRBD2 identical over 8 bases. Germline V gene data show CDR1 as SGHTA and CDR2 as FQGNSA. This CDR3 comprises 15 residues. J lost 6 bases, V lost 1 base, and 8 bases had no gene match. CDR3 loop: CASSLGASGPREQYF. For the CDR3, the DNA is TGTGCCAGCAGCTTAGGGGCTAGCGGGCCTCGCGAGCAGTACTTC.

This clonotype appeared many times. In a library made to pick up alpha chains, this beta chain is a stray read with a size that means little. The chain has TRBV21-1 and TRBJ1-2; whether TRBD1, the table's D call, matches the DNA was not checked. TRBV21-1 is termed a pseudogene. This CDR3 has 13 amino acids. The CDR3 DNA follows: TGTGCCAGCAGCAAACACAGGGAGGATGGCTACACCTTC. It encodes CASSKHREDGYTF.

This clonotype was recorded many times. Since the library was made to target alpha chains, this beta chain is a stray read and its abundance is not meaningful. The chain joins TRBV3-1 to TRBJ2-4; no clear D. The CDR3 runs 14 residues. Germline V gene lookup returns CDR1 LGHDT and CDR2 YNNKEL (reference sequence). The V and J ends lost 2 bases and 9 bases respectively, with 14 bases between them. The CDR3 sequence: CASSQSKFVPIQYF. CDR3 sequence (DNA): TGTGCCAGCAGCCAAAGTAAATTTGTGCCCATTCAGTACTTC.

For this clonotype: This beta chain is off target for a library built for alpha chains, so its abundance means little. V and J are TRBV7-9 and TRBJ1-4; TRBD1 aligns across 9 bases. This CDR3 has 15 residues. CDR1 SEHNR and CDR2 FQNEAQ come from the germline V gene (reference sequence). V shed 3 bases and J 4 bases; nucleotides not matched to a gene: 3. CDR3 region: CASSFDRGINEKLFF. DNA of the CDR3: TGTGCCAGCAGCTTTGACAGGGGGATTAATGAAAAACTGTTTTTT.

Of note for this clonotype: A junction boundary mismatches the germline segment, possibly from a read error. In a library made to pick up alpha chains, this beta chain is a stray read with a size that means little. The chain is built from TRBV12-3 or TRBV12-4 and TRBJ2-3, with 8 positions matching TRBD1. The CDR3 covers 15 residues. The CDR3: CASGLTGASTDTQYF. For the CDR3, the DNA is TGTGCCAGCGGTTTGACAGGGGCTAGCACAGATACGCAGTATTTT.

This clonotype was observed many times. This beta chain is a stray read from a library made for alpha chains; its abundance is not meaningful. This chain joins TRBV4-3 and TRBJ2-2, with D possibly TRBD1 on 6 matching bases. This CDR3 has 16 amino acids. The ends were cut back, 4 bases at V and 2 bases at J, with 14 bases in the middle. The germline gives CDR1 LGHNA, CDR2 YSLEER. The CDR3 here is CASSPGLGANTGELFF. The CDR3 nucleotides are TGCGCCAGCAGCCCCGGTTTGGGGGCCAACACCGGGGAGCTGTTTTTT.

This clonotype was observed many times. In a library made to pick up alpha chains, this beta chain is a stray read with a size that means little. For the CDR3, the DNA is TGTGCCAGCACCATGACTAGCGGGAGGCTAGAGACCCAGTACTTC. Protein: CASTMTSGRLETQYF. The J gene is TRBJ2-5, the V gene TRBV6-5, with 13 positions matching TRBD2. V was clipped by 7 bases and J by 4 bases; unmatched bases: 6. The germline V gene encodes CDR1 MNHEY and CDR2 SVGAGI. This CDR3 contains 15 residues.